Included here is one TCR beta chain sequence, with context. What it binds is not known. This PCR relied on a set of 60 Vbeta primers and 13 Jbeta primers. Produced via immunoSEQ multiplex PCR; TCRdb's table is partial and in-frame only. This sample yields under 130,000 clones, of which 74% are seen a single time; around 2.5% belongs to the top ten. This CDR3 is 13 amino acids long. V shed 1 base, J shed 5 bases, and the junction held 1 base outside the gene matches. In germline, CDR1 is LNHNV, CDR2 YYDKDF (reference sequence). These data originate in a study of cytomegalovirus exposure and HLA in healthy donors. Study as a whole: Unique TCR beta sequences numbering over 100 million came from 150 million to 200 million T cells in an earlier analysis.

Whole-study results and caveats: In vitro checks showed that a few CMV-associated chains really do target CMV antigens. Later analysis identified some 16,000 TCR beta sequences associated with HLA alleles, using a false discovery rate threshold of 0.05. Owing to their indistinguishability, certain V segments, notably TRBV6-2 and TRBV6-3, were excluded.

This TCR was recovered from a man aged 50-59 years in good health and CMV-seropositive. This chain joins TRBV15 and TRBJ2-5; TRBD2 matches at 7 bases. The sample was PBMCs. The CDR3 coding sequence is TGTGCCACCAGCAGAGGGGGAGGGGAGACCCAGTACTTC. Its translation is CATSRGGGETQYF.